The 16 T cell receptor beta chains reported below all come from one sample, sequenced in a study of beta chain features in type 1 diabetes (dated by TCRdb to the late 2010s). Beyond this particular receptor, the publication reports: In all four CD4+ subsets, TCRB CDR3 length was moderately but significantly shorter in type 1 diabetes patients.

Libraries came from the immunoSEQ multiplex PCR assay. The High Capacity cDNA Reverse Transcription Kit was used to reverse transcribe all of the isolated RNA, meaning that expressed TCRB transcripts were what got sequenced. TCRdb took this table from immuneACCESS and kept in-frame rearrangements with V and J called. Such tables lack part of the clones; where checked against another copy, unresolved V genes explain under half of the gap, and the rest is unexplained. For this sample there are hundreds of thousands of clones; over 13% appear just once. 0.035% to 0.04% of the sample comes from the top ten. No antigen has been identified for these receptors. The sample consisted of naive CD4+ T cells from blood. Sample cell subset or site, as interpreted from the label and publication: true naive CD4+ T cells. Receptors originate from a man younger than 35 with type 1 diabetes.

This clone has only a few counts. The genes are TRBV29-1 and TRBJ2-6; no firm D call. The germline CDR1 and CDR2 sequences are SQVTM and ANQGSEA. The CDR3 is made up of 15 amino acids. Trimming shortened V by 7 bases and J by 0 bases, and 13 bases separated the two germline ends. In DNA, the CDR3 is TGCAGCGCCGGACGGCTGAGCTCTGGGGCCAACGTCCTGACTTTC. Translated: CSAGRLSSGANVLTF.

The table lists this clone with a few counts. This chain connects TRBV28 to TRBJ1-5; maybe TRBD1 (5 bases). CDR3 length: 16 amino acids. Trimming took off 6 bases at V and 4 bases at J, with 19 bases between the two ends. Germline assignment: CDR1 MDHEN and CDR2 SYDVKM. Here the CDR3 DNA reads TGTGCCAGCAGCCCGGAATCCGGGGCGTTGAATCAGCCCCAGCATTTT. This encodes CASSPESGALNQPQHF.

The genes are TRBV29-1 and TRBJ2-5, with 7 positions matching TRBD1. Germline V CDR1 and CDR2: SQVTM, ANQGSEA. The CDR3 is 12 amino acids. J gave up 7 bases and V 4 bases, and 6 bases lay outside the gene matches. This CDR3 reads CSVVDRVGTQYF. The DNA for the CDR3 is TGCAGCGTTGTCGACAGGGTTGGGACCCAGTACTTC.

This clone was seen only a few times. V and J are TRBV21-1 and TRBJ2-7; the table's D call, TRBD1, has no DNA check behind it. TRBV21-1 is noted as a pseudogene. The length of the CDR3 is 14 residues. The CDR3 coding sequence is TGTGCCAGCAGCAAAGGGGACAGCCCCTACGAGCAGTACTTC. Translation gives CASSKGDSPYEQYF.

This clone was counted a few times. The CDR3 spells CACSSGGVETQYF. The CDR3 bases are TGTGCCTGCTCGTCGGGAGGAGTAGAGACCCAGTACTTC. This chain joins TRBV30 and TRBJ2-5, with 7 bases fitting TRBD2. Germline V lookup: CDR1 GTSNPN, CDR2 SVGIG (reference sequence). J was trimmed by 4 bases and V by 6 bases; bases with no gene match: 8. The CDR3 extends over 13 amino acids.

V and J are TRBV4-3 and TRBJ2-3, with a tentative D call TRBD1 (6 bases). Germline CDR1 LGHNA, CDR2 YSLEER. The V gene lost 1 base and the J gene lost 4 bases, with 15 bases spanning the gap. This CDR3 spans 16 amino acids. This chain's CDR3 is CASSQGGQTRADTQYF. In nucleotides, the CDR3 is TGCGCCAGCAGCCAAGGGGGGCAGACACGCGCAGATACGCAGTATTTT.

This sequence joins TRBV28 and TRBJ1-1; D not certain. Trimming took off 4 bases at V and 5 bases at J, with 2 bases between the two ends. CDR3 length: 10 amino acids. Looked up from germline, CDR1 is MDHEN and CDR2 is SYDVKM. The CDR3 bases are TGTGCCAGCAGTTATACTGAAGCTTTCTTT. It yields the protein CASSYTEAFF.

Here the CDR3 DNA reads TGTGCCAGTAGCACATTGATAGGACAGGGATTCTCCTACGAGCAGTACTTC. It specifies CASSTLIGQGFSYEQYF. The genes are TRBV19 and TRBJ2-7, with 8 bases fitting TRBD1. The CDR3 is 17 residues long. Germline V gene lookup returns CDR1 LNHDA and CDR2 SQIVND (reference sequence). Losses at the gene ends were 6 bases for V and 0 bases for J; bases not matched to a gene: 13.

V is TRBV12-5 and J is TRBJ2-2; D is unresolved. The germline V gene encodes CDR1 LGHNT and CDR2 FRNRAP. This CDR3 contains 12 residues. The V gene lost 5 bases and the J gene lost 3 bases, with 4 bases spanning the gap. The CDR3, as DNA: TGTGCTAGTGGTGGGGACACCGGGGAGCTGTTTTTT. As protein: CASGGDTGELFF. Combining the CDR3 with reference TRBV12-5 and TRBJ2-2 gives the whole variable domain DARVTQTPRHKVTEMGQEVTMRCQPILGHNTVFWYRQTMMQGLELLAYFRNRAPLDDSGMPKDRFSAEMPDATLATLKIQPSEPRDSAVYFCASGGDTGELFFGEGSRLTVL.

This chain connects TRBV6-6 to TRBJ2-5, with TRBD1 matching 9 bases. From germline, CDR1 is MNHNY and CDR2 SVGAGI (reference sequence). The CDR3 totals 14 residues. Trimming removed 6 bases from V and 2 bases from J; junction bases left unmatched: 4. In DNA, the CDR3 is TGTGCCAGCAGCGAAGACAGGGGGCAAGAGACCCAGTACTTC. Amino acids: CASSEDRGQETQYF.

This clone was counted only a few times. The CDR3 loop is CSVSDGNQPQHF. The CDR3 coding sequence is TGCAGCGTCTCGGACGGTAATCAGCCCCAGCATTTT. The chain recombines TRBV29-1 with TRBJ1-5; D call uncertain. V was cut by 6 bases and J by 4 bases, with 10 bases left in between. This CDR3 contains 12 residues. Per the germline V gene, CDR1 is SQVTM and CDR2 is ANQGSEA. Full variable domain (rest looked up from reference TRBV29-1 and TRBJ1-5): SAVISQKPSRDICQRGTSLTIQCQVDSQVTMMFWYRQQPGQSLTLIATANQGSEATYESGFVIDKFPISRPNLTFSTLTVSNMSPEDSSIYLCSVSDGNQPQHFGDGTRLSIL.

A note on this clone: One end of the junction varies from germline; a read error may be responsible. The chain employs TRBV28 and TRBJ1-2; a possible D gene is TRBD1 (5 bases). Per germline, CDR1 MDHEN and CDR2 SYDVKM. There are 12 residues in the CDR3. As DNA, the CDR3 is TGTGCCAGCAGTTTCCAGGGAGTCGCGACACCTTTC. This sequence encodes CASSFQGVATPF.

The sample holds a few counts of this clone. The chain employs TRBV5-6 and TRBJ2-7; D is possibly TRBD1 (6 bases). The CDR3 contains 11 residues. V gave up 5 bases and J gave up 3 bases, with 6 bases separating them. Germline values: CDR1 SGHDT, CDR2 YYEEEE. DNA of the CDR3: TGTGCCAGCAGGGACAGCTACGAGCAGTACTTC. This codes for CASRDSYEQYF. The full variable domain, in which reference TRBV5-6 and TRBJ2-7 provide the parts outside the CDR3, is DAGVTQSPTHLIKTRGQQVTLRCSPKSGHDTVSWYQQALGQGPQFIFQYYEEEERQRGNFPDRFSGHQFPNYSSELNVNALLLGDSALYLCASRDSYEQYFGPGTRLTVT.

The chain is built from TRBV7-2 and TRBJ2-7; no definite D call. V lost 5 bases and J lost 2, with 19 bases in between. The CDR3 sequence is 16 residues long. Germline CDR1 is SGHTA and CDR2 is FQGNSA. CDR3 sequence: CASSVTAVGAPYEQYF. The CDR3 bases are TGTGCCAGCAGCGTCACCGCCGTTGGAGCCCCCTACGAGCAGTACTTC.

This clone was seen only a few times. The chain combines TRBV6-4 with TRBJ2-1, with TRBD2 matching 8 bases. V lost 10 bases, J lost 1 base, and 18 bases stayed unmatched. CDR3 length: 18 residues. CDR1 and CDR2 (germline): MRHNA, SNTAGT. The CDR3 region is CANLGKVAGFPSYNEQFF. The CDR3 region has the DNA TGTGCCAACCTGGGCAAGGTAGCGGGATTCCCTTCCTACAATGAGCAGTTCTTC.

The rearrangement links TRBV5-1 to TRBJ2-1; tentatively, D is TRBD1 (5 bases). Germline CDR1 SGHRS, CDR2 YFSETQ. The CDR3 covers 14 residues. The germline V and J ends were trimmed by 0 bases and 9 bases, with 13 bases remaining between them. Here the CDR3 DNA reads TGCGCCAGCAGCTTGGAGCGCGTTCAGGGTGAGCAGTTCTTC. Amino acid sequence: CASSLERVQGEQFF.